This paragraph reports one TCR beta chain. Its antigen is still unknown. The CDR3 sequence is 12 residues long. The germline V gene has CDR1 SGHDN and CDR2 FVKESK. Deletions cut 1 base from V and 8 bases from J, with 5 bases between. The data were produced by immunoSEQ multiplex PCR, yet TCRdb's version contains in-frame clones alone and is incomplete. The profile shows 70,000 or so clones, more than 80% of them singletons. The entry originates in a study of OX40 agonist ivuxolimab in advanced cancers. Study summary: Cancers in dose escalation were hepatocellular, melanoma, renal cell and head and neck. Partial responses were achieved by three patients: one hepatocellular carcinoma, two cutaneous melanoma. Anti-PD-1, anti-PD-L1 or anti-CTLA-4 therapy given earlier was allowed, and 40% had some. General study points: Several nonresponders also turned out to have low normalized T-cell clonal expansion.

The chain recombines TRBV14 with TRBJ1-4; D ambiguous. The source of this sequence is an adult with an advanced solid tumor such as melanoma, head and neck, liver or kidney cancer. The starting material was CD4+ or CD8+ T cells sorted from blood, obtained in a trial of the OX40 agonist ivuxolimab. CDR3 sequence: CASSQVREKLFF. Written as DNA, the CDR3 is TGTGCCAGCAGCCAAGTACGAGAAAAACTGTTTTTT.